The 10 T cell receptor beta chains in this list originate from one sample, sequenced in a study of blood T cell repertoires in COVID-19 (dated by TCRdb to about 2020). Library preparation employed the immunoSEQ multiplex PCR assay. Imported from immuneACCESS, the table was reduced by TCRdb to in-frame sequences with V and J called. These copies leave out some clones; in studies compared against another copy, an unresolved V gene accounts for under half, and the cause of the remainder is not known. Within this sample are 150,000 to 200,000 clones, with roughly 85% of them counted one time only. In total, the top ten clones hold roughly 19% of the sample. The sequenced sample was PBMCs or T cells enriched from blood (not recorded which). The receptors here all came from a woman aged 70-85 years in a cohort exposed to, infected with or recovered from COVID-19 (not recorded which).

This sequence joins TRBV5-5 and TRBJ1-2; D may be TRBD1 (5 bases). V gave up 4 bases and J gave up 7 bases, with 11 bases separating them. The CDR3 spans 12 residues. Germline assignment: CDR1 SGHKS and CDR2 YYEKEE (reference sequence). The CDR3 spells CASSRQGGGYTF. DNA for the CDR3: TGTGCCAGCAGCCGGCAGGGTGGTGGCTACACCTTC.

The chain has TRBV19 and TRBJ1-5; D perhaps matches TRBD1 (5 bases). V lost 6 bases, J lost 4 bases, and 13 bases lay in between. The CDR3 extends over 14 amino acids. Germline V CDR1 and CDR2: LNHDA, SQIVND (reference sequence). The DNA for the CDR3 is TGTGCCAGTAGCCCCACTGGGGGGAATCAGCCCCAGCATTTT. The encoded protein is CASSPTGGNQPQHF. Filled out from reference TRBV19 and TRBJ1-5, the complete variable domain reads DGGITQSPKYLFRKEGQNVTLSCEQNLNHDAMYWYRQDPGQGLRLIYYSQIVNDFQKGDIAEGYSVSREKKESFPLTVTSAQKNPTAFYLCASSPTGGNQPQHFGDGTRLSIL.

This chain connects TRBV13 to TRBJ2-2; 10 bases line up with TRBD2. The CDR3 is 16 amino acids. CDR1 and CDR2 from the germline V gene are PRHDT and FYEKMQ (reference sequence). J was trimmed by 2 bases and V by 4 bases; bases with no gene match: 4. As DNA, the CDR3 is TGTGCCAGCAGCTCCCGGACTAGCGGAAACACCGGGGAGCTGTTTTTT. Protein product: CASSSRTSGNTGELFF.

This chain's CDR3 is CAWSVSPYEQYF. DNA of the CDR3: TGTGCCTGGAGTGTCAGTCCGTACGAGCAGTACTTC. The rearrangement links TRBV30 to TRBJ2-7; D unresolved. The V and J ends lost 0 bases and 4 bases respectively, with 7 bases between them. Per germline, CDR1 GTSNPN and CDR2 SVGIG (reference sequence). This CDR3 comprises 12 residues.

The V gene is TRBV5-8, the J gene TRBJ1-1, with 11 bases identical to TRBD1. This CDR3 region has 15 residues. CDR1 is SGHTS and CDR2 is YDEGEE in the germline V gene. Losses at the gene ends were 4 bases for V and 5 bases for J; bases not matched to a gene: 7. CDR3 amino acids: CASSRLGQGGTEAFF. CDR3 DNA sequence: TGTGCCAGCAGCCGGTTGGGACAGGGGGGAACTGAAGCTTTCTTT. The full variable domain, rest sourced from reference TRBV5-8 and TRBJ1-1, is EAGVTQSPTHLIKTRGQQATLRCSPISGHTSVYWYQQALGLGLQFLLWYDEGEERNRGNFPPRFSGRQFPNYSSELNVNALELEDSALYLCASSRLGQGGTEAFFGQGTRLTVV.

The chain combines TRBV19 with TRBJ2-1, with 8 positions matching TRBD1. CDR1 is LNHDA, CDR2 SQIVND, per germline (reference sequence). V gave up 3 bases and J gave up 4 bases; unmatched junction bases: 8. There are 16 residues in the CDR3. CDR3 amino acids: CASSIRAGGLYNEQFF. CDR3 nucleotide sequence: TGTGCCAGTAGTATTCGTGCAGGGGGCCTTTACAATGAGCAGTTCTTC.

The CDR3 sequence: CASRLQGAHGYTF. The CDR3 DNA reads TGTGCCAGCAGATTACAGGGGGCCCATGGCTACACCTTC. This chain uses TRBV28 with TRBJ1-2, with 9 bases lining up with TRBD1. The CDR3 consists of 13 residues. Trimming cost V 6 bases and J 6 bases; bases outside gene matches: 5. Per the germline V gene, CDR1 is MDHEN and CDR2 is SYDVKM.

The chain uses TRBV9 and TRBJ2-7; a possible D gene is TRBD1 (6 bases). This CDR3 spans 14 amino acids. Germline V gives CDR1 SGDLS, CDR2 YYNGEE. V was shortened by 0 bases and J by 2 bases, with 9 bases between the two germline ends. CDR3 in DNA: TGTGCCAGCAGCGTAGGGTGGGGGCCCTACGAGCAGTACTTC. Encoded protein: CASSVGWGPYEQYF.

The chain has TRBV5-1 and TRBJ1-3; 8 bases match TRBD1. Per the germline V gene, CDR1 is SGHRS and CDR2 is YFSETQ. Unmatched junction bases numbered 3, after V lost 1 base and J lost 3 bases. The CDR3 is 15 residues long. CDR3 protein: CASSLPTGDGNTIYF. The CDR3 DNA follows: TGCGCCAGCAGCTTGCCGACAGGGGATGGAAACACCATATATTTT.

The gene calls are TRBV28 and TRBJ1-6; the D is unclear. CDR1 and CDR2 from the germline V gene are MDHEN and SYDVKM. Deletions cut 5 bases from V and 7 bases from J, with 21 bases between. The CDR3 covers 17 residues. The CDR3 region is CASSLTVGGLGNSPLHF. Here the CDR3 DNA reads TGTGCCAGCAGTCTCACCGTTGGCGGGCTGGGGAATTCACCCCTCCACTTT.